The 28 T cell receptor beta chains presented below share a single source sample, sequenced in a study of T cells in Graves' hyperthyroidism and ophthalmopathy. Amplification of TCR beta CDR3 regions used RNA as the template. When the TCR CDR3 underwent first-round RT-PCR, the HTBI primer set was used. TCRdb re-analysed the multiplex PCR reads in MiXCR, keeping a single row per CDR3 protein. The data contain fewer than 900,000 distinct CDR3 sequences, 15% to 20% of them singletons. Sequencing was carried out using blood. All receptors come from a man between 18 and 35 years old with Graves' hyperthyroidism.

V and J are TRBV7-9 and TRBJ1-2, with 8 bases identical to TRBD1. The ends lost 4 bases at V and 7 bases at J; junction bases unmatched: 8. Germline CDR1 is SEHNR and CDR2 is FQNEAQ (reference sequence). The CDR3 is 14 amino acids. The CDR3 DNA sequence: TGTGCCAGCAGCTCCGCTCTGACAGGGGTTGGCTACACCTTC. Its translation: CASSSALTGVGYTF.

This clonotype showed up many times. The V and J genes are TRBV10-3 and TRBJ2-1, with D unclear. The CDR3 covers 16 residues. In germline, CDR1 is ENHRY, CDR2 SYGVKD. Trimming removed 7 bases from V and 0 bases from J, with 16 bases in between. The chain's CDR3 is CAITPTARSSYNEQFF. CDR3 sequence (DNA): TGTGCCATCACCCCGACTGCAAGGAGCTCCTACAATGAGCAGTTCTTC.

Comments on this clonotype: Compared with germline, one end of the junction differs, possibly owing to a read error. This sequence joins TRBV11-1 and TRBJ2-5; 7 nucleotides match TRBD2. The end of the DNA is better explained by TRBJ2-1, so the J call may be wrong. Germline lookup yields CDR1 SGHAT and CDR2 FQDESV (reference sequence). The CDR3 loop spans 15 amino acids. The CDR3 sequence is CASSRTGYARETQFF. CDR3 DNA sequence: TGCGCCAGCAGCCGAACGGGTTATGCGCGGGAGACCCAGTTCTTC.

The chain combines TRBV2 with TRBJ2-7; D is perhaps TRBD2 (5 bases). The CDR3 is made up of 13 amino acids. V was clipped by 4 bases and J by 6 bases, with 13 bases between them. The germline V gene encodes CDR1 SNHLY and CDR2 FYNNEI. The CDR3 sequence: CASSVAPRGEQYF. The CDR3 DNA reads as TGTGCCAGCAGTGTTGCTCCCCGGGGCGAGCAGTACTTC. The variable domain in full, completed from reference TRBV2 and TRBJ2-7, reads EPEVTQTPSHQVTQMGQEVILRCVPISNHLYFYWYRQILGQKVEFLVSFYNNEISEKSEIFDDQFSVERPDGSNFTLKIRSTKLEDSAMYFCASSVAPRGEQYFGPGTRLTVT.

The V call is TRBV2, the J call TRBJ2-1; 12 bases map to TRBD2. Germline assignment: CDR1 SNHLY and CDR2 FYNNEI. CDR3 length: 14 residues. V shed 8 bases and J 8 bases; nucleotides not matched to a gene: 7. This CDR3 reads CASRLAGVVDEQFF. In DNA form, the CDR3 reads TGTGCCAGCCGACTAGCGGGAGTGGTGGATGAGCAGTTCTTC. The variable domain in full, completed from reference TRBV2 and TRBJ2-1, reads EPEVTQTPSHQVTQMGQEVILRCVPISNHLYFYWYRQILGQKVEFLVSFYNNEISEKSEIFDDQFSVERPDGSNFTLKIRSTKLEDSAMYFCASRLAGVVDEQFFGPGTRLTVL.

The table lists this clonotype with a few counts. The rearrangement joins TRBV12-3 or TRBV12-4 to TRBJ2-1; 11 nucleotides match TRBD2. The junction had 11 bases not matched to a gene; V was cut back by 5 bases and J by 8 bases. The CDR3 length is 16 residues. For the CDR3, the DNA is TGTGCCAGCAGTCTCCGGGGGGGACTAGCGGCCGATGAGCAGTTCTTC. It specifies CASSLRGGLAADEQFF.

This clonotype showed up many times. The chain recombines TRBV2 with TRBJ2-7, with 8 bases that match TRBD2. Germline V lookup: CDR1 SNHLY, CDR2 FYNNEI. V was pared by 4 bases and J by 3 bases, with 8 bases of the junction left unmatched. CDR3 size: 15 residues. CDR3 sequence: CASSAGGGRFYEQYF. The CDR3 region has the DNA TGTGCCAGCAGTGCCGGGGGCGGGAGGTTCTACGAGCAGTACTTC.

Only a few counts were recorded for this clonotype. This rearrangement joins TRBV4-1 to TRBJ1-5, with no clear D. Per germline, CDR1 MGHRA and CDR2 YSYEKL. V lost 1 base and J 1 base, leaving 8 bases between the germline ends. The CDR3 is made up of 15 amino acids. DNA of the CDR3: TGCGCCAGCAGCCAAGTAACAATAAGCAATCAGCCCCAGCATTTT. Translation: CASSQVTISNQPQHF.

In this sample, this clonotype turned up a few times. The CDR3: CASSLVLWKTGELFF. CDR3 bases: TGTGCCAGCAGCTTAGTACTTTGGAAAACCGGGGAGCTGTTTTTT. This sequence joins TRBV7-8 and TRBJ2-2; no firm D call. Trimming took off 1 base at V and 5 bases at J, with 11 bases between the two ends. The germline gives CDR1 SGHVS, CDR2 FQNEAQ. CDR3 length: 15 residues.

Only a few counts were recorded for this clonotype. The V gene is TRBV12-3 or TRBV12-4, the J gene TRBJ1-6; D possibly corresponds to TRBD1 (5 bases). V lost 3 bases to trimming and J lost 6 bases, with 12 bases between them. The CDR3 has 15 residues. CDR3 loop: CASSFGGVGNSPLHF. In DNA, the CDR3 is TGTGCCAGCAGTTTCGGGGGGGTTGGTAATTCACCCCTCCACTTT.

The sample holds a few counts of this clonotype. The V and J genes are TRBV4-2 and TRBJ2-5; D is ambiguous. The CDR3 covers 14 residues. In germline, CDR1 is LGHNA, CDR2 YNFKEQ. Trimming took 3 bases from V and 2 from J, leaving 10 bases between them. Here the CDR3 reads CASSQLGSQETQYF. The CDR3 DNA reads TGTGCCAGCAGCCAGCTCGGATCTCAAGAGACCCAGTACTTC.

This clonotype was recorded many times. This chain links TRBV3-1 with TRBJ2-7; TRBD2 is a possible D gene (5 bases). Trimming shortened V by 3 bases and J by 3 bases, and 15 bases separated the two germline ends. This CDR3 is 15 amino acids long. CDR1 and CDR2 (germline): LGHDT, YNNKEL (reference sequence). The CDR3 DNA reads as TGTGCCAGCAGCCACCTAACCAGGACTGGCTACGAGCAGTACTTC. Translation gives CASSHLTRTGYEQYF.

The chain's CDR3 is CASSRSGTKTDTQYF. Here the CDR3 DNA reads TGCGCCAGCAGCCGTTCCGGGACAAAAACAGATACGCAGTATTTT. J is TRBJ2-3 and V is TRBV4-1; possibly TRBD1 for D (6 bases). Trimming shortened V by 4 bases and J by 3 bases, and 14 bases separated the two germline ends. CDR1 is MGHRA and CDR2 is YSYEKL in the germline V gene. The CDR3 covers 15 residues.

This clonotype was counted at least ten times. The chain uses TRBV2 and TRBJ1-4, with a possible D match to TRBD1 (5 bases). The V end lost 8 bases, the J end lost 3 bases, and 10 bases lay between the germline ends. CDR1 and CDR2 from the germline V gene are SNHLY and FYNNEI. The CDR3 consists of 13 residues. The CDR3 reads CASGGSSNEKLFF. The CDR3 DNA reads TGTGCCAGCGGGGGGAGCTCTAATGAAAAACTGTTTTTT. Combining the CDR3 with reference TRBV2 and TRBJ1-4 gives the whole variable domain EPEVTQTPSHQVTQMGQEVILRCVPISNHLYFYWYRQILGQKVEFLVSFYNNEISEKSEIFDDQFSVERPDGSNFTLKIRSTKLEDSAMYFCASGGSSNEKLFFGSGTQLSVL.

This clonotype has ten or more counts. The chain uses TRBV2 and TRBJ1-1; a weak D match, TRBD1 (5 bases). The CDR3 spans 11 residues. V lost 4 bases and J lost 8, with 8 bases in between. Germline CDR1 SNHLY, CDR2 FYNNEI. Here the CDR3 reads CASSGGGEAFF. In DNA form, the CDR3 reads TGTGCCAGCAGTGGGGGCGGGGAAGCTTTCTTT.

The rearrangement joins TRBV4-1 to TRBJ2-6; TRBD1 agrees at 7 bases. From germline, CDR1 is MGHRA and CDR2 YSYEKL. V shed 3 bases, J shed 1 base, and the junction held 6 bases outside the gene matches. The CDR3 length is 17 residues. For the CDR3, the DNA is TGCGCCAGCAGCCAGAACTACAGGGGTTCTGGGGCCAACGTCCTGACTTTC. This sequence encodes CASSQNYRGSGANVLTF.

The sample holds a few counts of this clonotype. Just one base apart from a much larger clone, this may be a read error. J is TRBJ1-1 and V is TRBV12-3 or TRBV12-4; D might be TRBD1 (5 bases). V dropped 5 bases and J dropped 6 bases, with 16 bases sitting between them. This CDR3 spans 14 amino acids. In nucleotides, the CDR3 is TGTGCCAGCAGTACCGGGGGGAGTGATGCTGAAGCTTTCTTT. The encoded protein is CASSTGGSDAEAFF.

This clonotype was counted a few times. The chain recombines TRBV6-5 with TRBJ2-3, with 7 bases that match TRBD2. The CDR3 extends over 15 amino acids. Germline V CDR1 and CDR2: MNHEY, SVGAGI. V lost 0 bases, J lost 6 bases, and 6 bases stayed unmatched. CDR3 coding DNA: TGTGCCAGCAGTTACTCGCGACTAGCAGGGGATACGCAGTATTTT. It codes for CASSYSRLAGDTQYF.

This clonotype has only a few counts. The chain carries TRBV5-4 and TRBJ2-7, with TRBD2 as a possible D gene (6 bases). V was shortened by 4 bases and J by 5 bases, with 13 bases between the two germline ends. There are 13 residues in the CDR3. From germline, CDR1 is SGHNT and CDR2 YYREEE (reference sequence). The CDR3 here is CASSVGLADEQYF. Here the CDR3 DNA reads TGTGCCAGCAGCGTGGGACTGGCCGACGAGCAGTACTTC. The full variable domain, in which reference TRBV5-4 and TRBJ2-7 provide the parts outside the CDR3, is ETGVTQSPTHLIKTRGQQVTLRCSSQSGHNTVSWYQQALGQGPQFIFQYYREEENGRGNFPPRFSGLQFPNYSSELNVNALELDDSALYLCASSVGLADEQYFGPGTRLTVT.

The sample holds a few counts of this clonotype. The chain is built from TRBV7-8 and TRBJ2-7; 8 bases map to TRBD2. Germline assignment: CDR1 SGHVS and CDR2 FQNEAQ. The CDR3 has 16 amino acids. V trimming: 5 bases; J trimming: 9 bases; junction bases outside the gene matches: 18. The CDR3 sequence is CASSLTRMLTSDGQYF. CDR3 sequence (DNA): TGTGCCAGCAGCCTCACGAGGATGCTGACTAGCGACGGGCAGTACTTC.

The sample holds a few counts of this clonotype. This chain connects TRBV10-3 to TRBJ2-1, with 9 positions matching TRBD2. Trimming removed 0 bases from V and 1 base from J; junction bases left unmatched: 1. CDR1 is ENHRY, CDR2 SYGVKD, per germline. This CDR3 has 16 amino acids. Here the CDR3 reads CAISESLAGSYNEQFF. DNA of the CDR3: TGTGCCATCAGTGAGTCCCTAGCGGGATCCTACAATGAGCAGTTCTTC.

CDR3 in amino acids: CATSRVGQGPQETQYF. The CDR3 coding sequence is TGTGCCACCAGCAGGGTTGGACAGGGGCCACAAGAGACCCAGTACTTC. The chain combines TRBV15 with TRBJ2-5, with TRBD1 matching 9 bases. The CDR3 spans 16 residues. Germline V gene lookup returns CDR1 LNHNV and CDR2 YYDKDF (reference sequence). V shed 3 bases and J 2 bases; nucleotides not matched to a gene: 7.

J is TRBJ2-1 and V is TRBV7-9, with D maybe TRBD1 (6 bases). The V end lost 3 bases, the J end lost 1 base, and 13 bases lay between the germline ends. Germline V gives CDR1 SEHNR, CDR2 FQNEAQ (reference sequence). This CDR3 is built from 16 residues. The DNA for the CDR3 is TGTGCCAGCAGCTTCAGGGGCTTGGTGTCCTACAATGAGCAGTTCTTC. It is translated as CASSFRGLVSYNEQFF.

Ten or more counts support this clonotype. The V call is TRBV11-1, the J call TRBJ2-1; D not resolved. This CDR3 is 14 amino acids long. Germline loops: CDR1 SGHAT, CDR2 FQDESV (reference sequence). Trimming left V 4 bases short and J 10 bases short, with 17 bases between. The CDR3 reads CASSWSRDPTEQFF. The DNA for the CDR3 is TGTGCCAGCAGCTGGTCTCGTGACCCAACCGAGCAGTTCTTC.

This clonotype was observed a handful of times. This chain joins TRBV20-1 and TRBJ2-7; 10 bases fit TRBD1. Germline values: CDR1 DFQATT, CDR2 SNEGSKA (reference sequence). V shed 4 bases and J 6 bases; nucleotides not matched to a gene: 12. This CDR3 is built from 15 residues. CDR3 coding DNA: TGCAGTGCTACATACCGGGACAGGGGATTTTTCGAGCAGTACTTC. Residues: CSATYRDRGFFEQYF.

The chain has TRBV20-1 and TRBJ2-7; 7 bases agree with TRBD1. The CDR3 is 14 amino acids. Germline V gene lookup returns CDR1 DFQATT and CDR2 SNEGSKA (reference sequence). The V gene end was trimmed by 6 bases and the J gene end by 0 bases; junction bases not matched to a gene: 8. CDR3 DNA: TGCAGTGCGGATGACAGGGAGAGCTCCTACGAGCAGTACTTC. This encodes CSADDRESSYEQYF.

The chain employs TRBV28 and TRBJ2-2; TRBD2 might be the D (6 bases). Germline V CDR1 and CDR2: MDHEN, SYDVKM. V lost 2 bases, J lost 6 bases, and 13 bases lay in between. There are 15 residues in the CDR3. The CDR3 coding sequence is TGTGCCAGCAGTTTACCCACGCGGAGGGCCGGGGAGCTGTTTTTT. It is translated as CASSLPTRRAGELFF.

This clonotype was seen a few times. The chain carries TRBV12-3 or TRBV12-4 and TRBJ2-5; the D gene is possibly TRBD2 (6 bases). Trimming removed 6 bases from V and 3 bases from J, with 11 bases in between. The CDR3 extends over 13 amino acids. CDR3 residues: CASSWEREETQYF. CDR3 coding DNA: TGTGCCAGCAGCTGGGAGCGGGAAGAGACCCAGTACTTC.